The 30 T cell receptor beta chains given below trace back to one sample, sequenced in a study of T cell repertoires in cytomegalovirus infection (dated by TCRdb to the late 2010s). The sequencing machine was an Illumina HiSeq 1500. TCRdb passed the public sequencing reads through fastp at Q25 and MiXCR, retaining productive beta sequences. Here each entry gathers all rows of one CDR3 protein and keeps the most common genes and DNA. The sample contains approximately 500,000 distinct CDR3 sequences, approximately 15% of them found a single time. The ten largest account for under 30% of the sample. Material: CD8+ T cells from PBMCs. The receptors were gathered from a human donor in good health (CMV status not recorded). Some clones in this sample may be carry-over from other donors' samples.

This chain uses TRBV5-5 with TRBJ1-1; 8 positions match TRBD1. CDR1 SGHKS and CDR2 YYEKEE come from the germline V gene (reference sequence). The CDR3 sequence is 18 residues long. V shed 0 bases and J 0 bases; nucleotides not matched to a gene: 10. The CDR3 is CASSLGAGGLNMNTEAFF. DNA of the CDR3: TGTGCCAGCAGCTTGGGGGCAGGGGGCTTGAATATGAACACTGAAGCTTTCTTT.

Only a few counts were recorded for this clonotype. The V and J genes are TRBV2 and TRBJ2-3; the match to TRBD2 covers 7 bases. The V gene's germline CDR1 is SNHLY and CDR2 FYNNEI. The V gene end was trimmed by 4 bases and the J gene end by 0 bases; junction bases not matched to a gene: 7. The CDR3 length is 16 residues. CDR3 region: CASSVPGLTSTDTQYF. The CDR3 nucleotides are TGTGCCAGCAGTGTTCCGGGACTAACAAGCACAGATACGCAGTATTTT.

This clonotype was seen at least ten times. The chain recombines TRBV6-1 with TRBJ2-3; 7 bases align to TRBD2. CDR1 MNHNS and CDR2 SASEGT come from the germline V gene. V was pared by 2 bases and J by 2 bases, with 4 bases of the junction left unmatched. The CDR3 runs 15 residues. The chain's CDR3 is CASSEKRGVTDTQYF. CDR3 DNA: TGTGCCAGCAGTGAAAAACGGGGGGTCACAGATACGCAGTATTTT.

This clonotype was detected ten times or more. The chain combines TRBV7-9 with TRBJ2-3; D gene unclear. The CDR3 totals 13 residues. Germline values: CDR1 SEHNR, CDR2 FQNEAQ (reference sequence). V shed 3 bases and J shed 2 bases, with 6 bases lying between them. Here the CDR3 reads CASSFENTDTQYF. The CDR3, as DNA: TGTGCCAGCAGCTTTGAGAACACAGATACGCAGTATTTT. Full variable domain (rest looked up from reference TRBV7-9 and TRBJ2-3): DTGVSQNPRHKITKRGQNVTFRCDPISEHNRLYWYRQTLGQGPEFLTYFQNEAQLEKSRLLSDRFSAERPKGSFSTLEIQRTEQGDSAMYLCASSFENTDTQYFGPGTRLTVL.

This clonotype has a count of ten or more. The CDR3 spells CASSQVGDGMNTEAFF. Written as DNA, the CDR3 is TGTGCCAGCAGCCAAGTCGGTGACGGCATGAACACTGAAGCTTTCTTT. This chain connects TRBV14 to TRBJ1-1, with unresolved D. CDR1 and CDR2 (germline): SGHDN, FVKESK. Deletions cut 1 base from V and 0 bases from J, with 12 bases between. The length of the CDR3 is 16 residues.

Of note for this clonotype: A much larger clone is a single base away; this may be a read error. This chain connects TRBV28 to TRBJ1-4; D possibly corresponds to TRBD1 (5 bases). CDR1 is MDHEN and CDR2 is SYDVKM in the germline V gene. The germline V and J ends were trimmed by 6 bases and 0 bases, with 14 bases remaining between them. The CDR3 totals 16 residues. The DNA for the CDR3 is TGTGCCAGCAGCATCGGGGGACCAGCAACTAATGAAAAACTGTTTTTT. Residues: CASSIGGPATNEKLFF.

The rearrangement uses TRBV27 and TRBJ1-1, with a weak D call TRBD1 (5 bases). The CDR3 has 16 amino acids. Trimming shortened V by 2 bases and J by 2 bases, and 15 bases separated the two germline ends. The germline V gene has CDR1 MNHEY and CDR2 SMNVEV (reference sequence). Written as DNA, the CDR3 is TGTGCCAGCAGTTTAAATGGGGGAAATCTTAACACTGAAGCTTTCTTT. It translates to CASSLNGGNLNTEAFF.

This clonotype was observed a handful of times. The gene calls are TRBV7-9 and TRBJ2-3, with D hard to call. Germline V gene sequence: CDR1 SEHNR, CDR2 FQNEAQ (reference sequence). CDR3 size: 16 residues. V lost 0 bases to trimming and J lost 2 bases, with 12 bases between them. The CDR3 here is CASSLARLRPTDTQYF. The CDR3 coding sequence is TGTGCCAGCAGCTTAGCTCGACTCAGACCCACAGATACGCAGTATTTT.

The V gene is TRBV5-1, the J gene TRBJ1-6; 10 nucleotides agree with TRBD1. V trimming: 4 bases; J trimming: 7 bases; junction bases outside the gene matches: 5. Germline V CDR1 and CDR2: SGHRS, YFSETQ. The length of the CDR3 is 15 residues. The CDR3 DNA sequence: TGCGCCAGCAGCCCACCGACAGGGGGCAATTCACCCCTCCACTTT. It encodes CASSPPTGGNSPLHF.

This clonotype was seen only a few times. This sequence joins TRBV19 and TRBJ1-6; D is unresolved. Looked up from germline, CDR1 is LNHDA and CDR2 is SQIVND (reference sequence). The CDR3 contains 14 residues. Trimming left V 5 bases short and J 6 bases short, with 11 bases between. Here the CDR3 DNA reads TGTGCCAGTAGTCTTGCACCGTTTAATTCACCCCTCCACTTT. The encoded protein is CASSLAPFNSPLHF.

About this clonotype itself: A single base separates this from a much larger clone, so it may be a read error. No conserved phenylalanine or tryptophan is present at the end of the CDR3, so a read error is the likely explanation. The rearrangement uses TRBV11-3 and TRBJ2-5; 7 bases are a match to TRBD2. With 1 base clipped from V and 1 base from J, the junction kept 6 bases outside the gene matches. The germline CDR1 and CDR2 sequences are SGHNT and YENEEA. CDR3 length: 16 residues. CDR3 sequence (DNA): TGTGCCAGCAGCTTAGCTACCGGGGGGTCCCAAGAGACCCAGTACTTA. Translated, it gives CASSLATGGSQETQYL.

This clonotype has at least ten counts. The rearrangement uses TRBV28 and TRBJ2-7; TRBD2 aligns across 9 bases. The CDR3 extends over 18 amino acids. Germline CDR1 MDHEN, CDR2 SYDVKM. V shed 5 bases and J 2 bases; nucleotides not matched to a gene: 16. CDR3 protein: CASSPSPRWREGTYEQYF. DNA of the CDR3: TGTGCCAGCAGTCCGAGCCCAAGATGGCGGGAGGGAACCTACGAGCAGTACTTC.

This clonotype appeared many times. The rearrangement joins TRBV27 to TRBJ2-1, with D perhaps matching TRBD2 (6 bases). Germline V gives CDR1 MNHEY, CDR2 SMNVEV (reference sequence). CDR3 size: 17 residues. V lost 3 bases, J lost 6 bases, and 21 bases lay in between. CDR3 nucleotide sequence: TGTGCCAGCAGTTTTCTACACTCAGCGGGTCCAGGCAATGAGCAGTTCTTC. Residues: CASSFLHSAGPGNEQFF.

The J gene is TRBJ1-6, the V gene TRBV27; D possibly corresponds to TRBD1 (5 bases). The CDR3 runs 15 residues. The germline CDR1 and CDR2 sequences are MNHEY and SMNVEV (reference sequence). Trimming pared 5 bases from V and 7 bases from J, leaving 15 bases between. CDR3: CASSARGRVNSPLHF. The CDR3 DNA reads as TGTGCCAGCAGTGCAAGGGGTCGGGTCAATTCACCCCTCCACTTT.

The sample holds one count of this clonotype. One end of the junction is discordant with germline, which a read error may explain. V is TRBV7-9 and J is TRBJ2-7, with D unclear. CDR1 is SEHNR, CDR2 FQNEAQ, per germline (reference sequence). The CDR3 spans 15 residues. CDR3: CARSLVQVRADEQYF. The CDR3 nucleotides read TGTGCCAGAAGCTTAGTCCAGGTAAGGGCAGACGAGCAGTACTTC.

This clonotype was counted many times. The CDR3 protein is CASSRAGGPLDEQFF. In DNA, the CDR3 is TGTGCCAGCAGCAGAGCGGGAGGGCCTTTGGATGAGCAGTTCTTC. This chain joins TRBV7-9 and TRBJ2-1, with 10 bases lining up with TRBD2. The J segment lost 8 bases and the V segment lost 5 bases, leaving 9 bases of the junction unmatched. This CDR3 contains 15 residues. Per germline, CDR1 SEHNR and CDR2 FQNEAQ (reference sequence).

This clonotype was seen ten or more times. The chain couples TRBV7-3 to TRBJ2-3; 9 bases agree with TRBD2. V lost 5 bases to trimming and J lost 6 bases; unmatched junction nucleotides: 15. The CDR3 loop spans 17 amino acids. The V gene's germline CDR1 is SGHTA and CDR2 FQGTGA. The CDR3, as DNA: TGTGCCAGCAGCCCTGGGGCTAGCGGGAACCGGGGGGATACGCAGTATTTT. Translated: CASSPGASGNRGDTQYF. Full variable domain (rest looked up from reference TRBV7-3 and TRBJ2-3): GAGVSQTPSNKVTEKGKYVELRCDPISGHTALYWYRQSLGQGPEFLIYFQGTGAADDSGLPNDRFFAVRPEGSVSTLKIQRTERGDSAVYLCASSPGASGNRGDTQYFGPGTRLTVL.

As concerns this clonotype: One end of the junction varies from germline; a read error may be responsible. The rearrangement joins TRBV5-4 to TRBJ1-1; 8 bases align to TRBD1. The CDR3 length is 15 residues. The germline gives CDR1 SGHNT, CDR2 YYREEE (reference sequence). CDR3 in amino acids: CASSIRTGLLTEALF. For the CDR3, the DNA is TGTGCCAGCAGCATAAGGACAGGGTTGCTCACTGAAGCTTTATTT.

This clonotype was seen ten or more times. J is TRBJ1-1 and V is TRBV15, with a tentative D call TRBD1 (5 bases). Trimming pared 4 bases from V and 7 bases from J, leaving 19 bases between. Germline V gives CDR1 LNHNV, CDR2 YYDKDF (reference sequence). There are 15 residues in the CDR3. CDR3 sequence: CATSTRTTPLHEAFF. In DNA form, the CDR3 reads TGTGCCACCAGCACTCGGACAACACCACTCCATGAAGCTTTCTTT.

The DNA of the CDR3 is TGTGCCAGCAGCTCCCGGGGGAGGGGGTCTGGGACTGAAGCTTTCTTT. This translates into CASSSRGRGSGTEAFF. The chain links TRBV7-3 to TRBJ1-1; a possible D gene is TRBD1 (6 bases). CDR1 is SGHTA, CDR2 FQGTGA, per germline. V was clipped by 4 bases and J by 5 bases, with 20 bases between them. This CDR3 has 16 residues. The whole variable domain, filled in from reference TRBV7-3 and TRBJ1-1, reads GAGVSQTPSNKVTEKGKYVELRCDPISGHTALYWYRQSLGQGPEFLIYFQGTGAADDSGLPNDRFFAVRPEGSVSTLKIQRTERGDSAVYLCASSSRGRGSGTEAFFGQGTRLTVV.

This clonotype was detected many times. The rearrangement joins TRBV7-8 to TRBJ1-1; D is unresolved. The CDR3 totals 14 residues. Deletions cut 1 base from V and 0 bases from J, with 6 bases between. Germline assignment: CDR1 SGHVS and CDR2 FQNEAQ. The CDR3 is CASSLDKVNTEAFF. Here the CDR3 DNA reads TGTGCCAGCAGCTTAGACAAGGTGAACACTGAAGCTTTCTTT. Looking up the rest from reference TRBV7-8 and TRBJ1-1 gives the full variable domain: GAGVSQSPRYKVAKRGQDVALRCDPISGHVSLFWYQQALGQGPEFLTYFQNEAQLDKSGLPSDRFFAERPEGSVSTLKIQRTQQEDSAVYLCASSLDKVNTEAFFGQGTRLTVV.

This clonotype was observed a handful of times. The rearrangement joins TRBV20-1 to TRBJ2-1; 7 positions agree with TRBD2. Germline V gene data show CDR1 as DFQATT and CDR2 as SNEGSKA (reference sequence). Germline trimming cut 5 bases from V and 6 bases from J; bases unmatched to any gene: 16. The CDR3 contains 16 residues. The CDR3 here is CSAGIPRPGGINEQFF. In DNA, the CDR3 is TGCAGTGCTGGGATACCTCGTCCGGGAGGAATCAATGAGCAGTTCTTC.

The sample holds many counts of this clonotype. The CDR3: CASATRTDTQYF. The CDR3 DNA sequence: TGTGCCAGCGCTACGAGGACAGATACGCAGTATTTT. The chain joins TRBV7-9 to TRBJ2-3; D is unresolved. With 8 bases removed from V and 3 bases from J, the gap between germline ends came to 9 bases. This CDR3 comprises 12 residues. Looked up from germline, CDR1 is SEHNR and CDR2 is FQNEAQ (reference sequence).

This clonotype was counted ten times or more. The V gene is TRBV5-4, the J gene TRBJ1-1; D may be TRBD1 (5 bases). V lost 4 bases to trimming and J lost 1 base, with 17 bases between them. CDR3 length: 16 residues. CDR1 is SGHNT, CDR2 YYREEE, per germline (reference sequence). The CDR3 reads CASSLAGGLPNTEAFF. The CDR3, as DNA: TGTGCCAGCAGCCTCGCGGGGGGACTCCCGAACACTGAAGCTTTCTTT.

This clonotype was found many times. The chain uses TRBV27 and TRBJ1-4; TRBD1 agrees at 8 bases. The CDR3 sequence is 14 residues long. Germline V gives CDR1 MNHEY, CDR2 SMNVEV (reference sequence). J gave up 7 bases and V 4 bases, and 5 bases lay outside the gene matches. CDR3 residues: CASSSGQGIEKLFF. In nucleotides, the CDR3 is TGTGCCAGCAGTTCCGGACAGGGAATTGAAAAACTGTTTTTT.

This clonotype was observed many times. The rearrangement links TRBV7-6 to TRBJ1-1; perhaps TRBD1 as D (5 bases). CDR1 and CDR2 from the germline V gene are SGHVS and FNYEAQ. Trimming pared 3 bases from V and 2 bases from J, leaving 10 bases between. The CDR3 is 14 amino acids. CDR3 nucleotide sequence: TGTGCCAGCAGCTTCCTCGACAGTAACACTGAAGCTTTCTTT. The encoded protein is CASSFLDSNTEAFF.

The sample holds many counts of this clonotype. The rearrangement uses TRBV7-9 and TRBJ2-1; TRBD1 is a possible D gene (6 bases). Germline values: CDR1 SEHNR, CDR2 FQNEAQ (reference sequence). This CDR3 comprises 16 residues. Trimming took off 1 base at V and 4 bases at J, with 14 bases between the two ends. The CDR3 loop is CASSLGGRPKYNEQFF. Written as DNA, the CDR3 is TGTGCCAGCAGCTTAGGGGGGCGTCCCAAGTACAATGAGCAGTTCTTC. Together with reference TRBV7-9 and TRBJ2-1, the CDR3 gives the full variable domain: DTGVSQNPRHKITKRGQNVTFRCDPISEHNRLYWYRQTLGQGPEFLTYFQNEAQLEKSRLLSDRFSAERPKGSFSTLEIQRTEQGDSAMYLCASSLGGRPKYNEQFFGPGTRLTVL.

The V and J genes are TRBV24-1 and TRBJ1-2; 9 nucleotides line up with TRBD1. The germline gives CDR1 KGHDR, CDR2 SFDVKD. The CDR3 extends over 14 amino acids. J gave up 7 bases and V 5 bases, and 7 bases lay outside the gene matches. The CDR3 loop is CATSGRDRVSGYTF. The CDR3 coding sequence is TGTGCCACCAGTGGCCGGGACAGGGTCTCTGGCTACACCTTC.

With regard to this clonotype: Just one base apart from a much larger clone, this may be a read error. The chain is built from TRBV11-2 and TRBJ2-1, with D perhaps matching TRBD2 (5 bases). Germline CDR1 is SGHAT and CDR2 is FQNNGV. The CDR3 has 16 amino acids. This CDR3 is CASRLAADFNYNEQFF. CDR3 in DNA: TGTGCCAGCAGATTAGCAGCGGACTTTAACTACAATGAGCAGTTCTTC. The full variable domain, rest sourced from reference TRBV11-2 and TRBJ2-1, is EAGVAQSPRYKIIEKRQSVAFWCNPISGHATLYWYQQILGQGPKLLIQFQNNGVVDDSQLPKDRFSAERLKGVDSTLKIQPAKLEDSAVYLCASRLAADFNYNEQFFGPGTRLTVL.

V gene TRBV28 combines with J gene TRBJ2-1, with 12 nucleotides matching TRBD2. Germline values: CDR1 MDHEN, CDR2 SYDVKM. This CDR3 is 17 amino acids long. After removal of 0 bases from V and 5 bases from J, the junction contained 5 bases not matched to a gene. The CDR3 sequence is CASSLWYGLAGNNEQFF. The CDR3, as DNA: TGTGCCAGCAGTTTATGGTATGGACTAGCGGGAAACAATGAGCAGTTCTTC.